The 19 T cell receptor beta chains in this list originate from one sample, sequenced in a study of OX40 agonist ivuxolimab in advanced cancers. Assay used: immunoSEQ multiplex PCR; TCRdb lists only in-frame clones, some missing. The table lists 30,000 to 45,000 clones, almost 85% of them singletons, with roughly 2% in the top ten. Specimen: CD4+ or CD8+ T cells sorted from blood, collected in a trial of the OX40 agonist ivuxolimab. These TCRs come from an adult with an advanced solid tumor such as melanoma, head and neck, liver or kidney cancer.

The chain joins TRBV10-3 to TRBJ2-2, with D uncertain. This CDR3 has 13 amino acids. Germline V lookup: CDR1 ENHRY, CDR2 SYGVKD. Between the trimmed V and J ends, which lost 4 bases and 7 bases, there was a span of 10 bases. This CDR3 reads CAISVSPLGELFF. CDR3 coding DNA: TGTGCCATCAGTGTAAGTCCGCTCGGGGAGCTGTTTTTT.

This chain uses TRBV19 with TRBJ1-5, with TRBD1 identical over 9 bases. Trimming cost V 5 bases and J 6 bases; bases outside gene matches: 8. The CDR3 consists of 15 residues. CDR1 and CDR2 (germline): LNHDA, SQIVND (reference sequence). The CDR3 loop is CASSAMTGGSQPQHF. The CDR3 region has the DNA TGTGCCAGTAGTGCTATGACAGGGGGTAGTCAGCCCCAGCATTTT.

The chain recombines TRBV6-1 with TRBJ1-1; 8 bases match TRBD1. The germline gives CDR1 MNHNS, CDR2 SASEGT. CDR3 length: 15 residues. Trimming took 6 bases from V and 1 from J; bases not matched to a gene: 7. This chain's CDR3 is CASRGTGISNTEAFF. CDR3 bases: TGTGCCAGCAGGGGGACAGGCATATCGAACACTGAAGCTTTCTTT.

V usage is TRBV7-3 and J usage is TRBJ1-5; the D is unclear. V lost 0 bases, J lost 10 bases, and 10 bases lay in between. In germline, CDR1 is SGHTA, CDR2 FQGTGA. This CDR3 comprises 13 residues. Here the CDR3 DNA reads TGTGCCAGCAGCTTAACGTTGGGGAATCCCCAGCATTTT. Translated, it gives CASSLTLGNPQHF.

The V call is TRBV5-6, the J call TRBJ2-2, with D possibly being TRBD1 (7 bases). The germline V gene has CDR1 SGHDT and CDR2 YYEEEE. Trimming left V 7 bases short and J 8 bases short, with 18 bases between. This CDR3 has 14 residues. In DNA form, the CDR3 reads TGTGCCAGCCAGCCAGGGGGGCCTACAGGGGAGCTGTTTTTT. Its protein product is CASQPGGPTGELFF.

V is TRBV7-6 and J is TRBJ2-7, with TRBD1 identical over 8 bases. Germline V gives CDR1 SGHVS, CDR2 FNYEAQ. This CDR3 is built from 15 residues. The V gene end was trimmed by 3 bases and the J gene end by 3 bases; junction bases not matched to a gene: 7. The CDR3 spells CASSLWTGSGYEQYF. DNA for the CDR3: TGTGCCAGCAGCTTGTGGACAGGGAGTGGCTACGAGCAGTACTTC.

CDR3 sequence reads: CASSFDGTANEQFF. The CDR3 region has the DNA TGTGCCAGCAGTTTTGATGGGACGGCCAATGAGCAGTTCTTC. The chain employs TRBV28 and TRBJ2-1, with D perhaps being TRBD1 or TRBD2 (5 bases each). The CDR3 is 14 residues long. Trimming pared 3 bases from V and 6 bases from J, leaving 12 bases between. Germline V gives CDR1 MDHEN, CDR2 SYDVKM. The full variable domain, rest sourced from reference TRBV28 and TRBJ2-1, is DVKVTQSSRYLVKRTGEKVFLECVQDMDHENMFWYRQDPGLGLRLIYFSYDVKMKEKGDIPEGYSVSREKKERFSLILESASTNQTSMYLCASSFDGTANEQFFGPGTRLTVL.

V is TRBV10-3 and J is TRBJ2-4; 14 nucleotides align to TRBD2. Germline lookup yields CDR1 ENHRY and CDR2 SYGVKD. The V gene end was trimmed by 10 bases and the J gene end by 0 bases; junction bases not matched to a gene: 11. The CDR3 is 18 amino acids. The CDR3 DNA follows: TGTGCCACCACGCCGGGACTAGCGGGAGCCCTAGCCAAAAACATTCAGTACTTC. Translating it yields CATTPGLAGALAKNIQYF.

The CDR3 sequence: CASRLDSNQPQHF. The DNA for the CDR3 is TGTGCCAGCAGATTGGACAGCAATCAGCCCCAGCATTTT. The V and J genes are TRBV7-2 and TRBJ1-5; D is uncertain. The CDR3 is made up of 13 amino acids. Germline assignment: CDR1 SGHTA and CDR2 FQGNSA. The V end lost 6 bases, the J end lost 1 base, and 7 bases lay between the germline ends.

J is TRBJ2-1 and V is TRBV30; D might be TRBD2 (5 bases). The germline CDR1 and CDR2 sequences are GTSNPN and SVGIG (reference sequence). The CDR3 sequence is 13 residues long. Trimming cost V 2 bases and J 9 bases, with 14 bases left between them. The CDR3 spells CAWSPTLGSEQFF. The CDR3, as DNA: TGTGCCTGGAGTCCCACACTAGGGAGTGAGCAGTTCTTC. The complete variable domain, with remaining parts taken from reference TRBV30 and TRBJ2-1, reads SQTIHQWPATLVQPVGSPLSLECTVEGTSNPNLYWYRQAAGRGLQLLFYSVGIGQISSEVPQNLSASRPQDRQFILSSKKLLLSDSGFYLCAWSPTLGSEQFFGPGTRLTVL.

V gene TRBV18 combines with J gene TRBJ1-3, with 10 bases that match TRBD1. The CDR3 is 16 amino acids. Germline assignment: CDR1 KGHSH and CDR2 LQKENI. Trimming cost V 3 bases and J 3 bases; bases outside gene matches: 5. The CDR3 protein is CASSPKTGGYGNTIYF. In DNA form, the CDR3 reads TGTGCCAGCTCACCGAAGACAGGGGGCTATGGAAACACCATATATTTT. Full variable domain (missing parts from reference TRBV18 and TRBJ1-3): NAGVMQNPRHLVRRRGQEARLRCSPMKGHSHVYWYRQLPEEGLKFMVYLQKENIIDESGMPKERFSAEFPKEGPSILRIQQVVRGDSAAYFCASSPKTGGYGNTIYFGEGSWLTVV.

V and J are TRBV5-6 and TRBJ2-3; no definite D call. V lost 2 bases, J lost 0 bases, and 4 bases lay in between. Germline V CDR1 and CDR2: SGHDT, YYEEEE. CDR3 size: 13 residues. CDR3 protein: CASSFFSTDTQYF. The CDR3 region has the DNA TGTGCCAGCAGCTTTTTCAGCACAGATACGCAGTATTTT.

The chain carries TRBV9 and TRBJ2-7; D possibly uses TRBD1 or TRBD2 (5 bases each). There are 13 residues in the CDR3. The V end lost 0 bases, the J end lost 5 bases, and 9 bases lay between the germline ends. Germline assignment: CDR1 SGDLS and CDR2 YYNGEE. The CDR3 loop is CASSVVGTDEQYF. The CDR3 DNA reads TGTGCCAGCAGCGTAGTAGGGACGGACGAGCAGTACTTC.

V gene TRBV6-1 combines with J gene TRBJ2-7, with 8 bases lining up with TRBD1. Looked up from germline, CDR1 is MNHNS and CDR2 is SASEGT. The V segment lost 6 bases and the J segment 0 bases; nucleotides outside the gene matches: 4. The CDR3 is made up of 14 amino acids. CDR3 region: CASSTDRVSYEQYF. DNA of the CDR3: TGTGCCAGCAGCACGGACAGGGTCTCCTACGAGCAGTACTTC.

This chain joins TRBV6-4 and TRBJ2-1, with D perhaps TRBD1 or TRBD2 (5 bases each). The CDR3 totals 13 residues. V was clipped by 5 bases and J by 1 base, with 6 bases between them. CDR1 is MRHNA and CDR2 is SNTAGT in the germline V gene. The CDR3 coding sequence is TGTGCCAGCAGTTGGGGGTCCTACAATGAGCAGTTCTTC. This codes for CASSWGSYNEQFF.

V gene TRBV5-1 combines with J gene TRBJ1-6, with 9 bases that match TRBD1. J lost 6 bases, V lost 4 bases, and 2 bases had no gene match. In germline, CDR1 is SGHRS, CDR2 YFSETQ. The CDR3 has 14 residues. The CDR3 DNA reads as TGCGCCAGCAGCGGGGGACAGGGTAATTCACCCCTCCACTTT. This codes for CASSGGQGNSPLHF.

DNA for the CDR3: TGTGCCAGCAGCGTAGGAAGCGGGGGGGCCTCCTACGAGCAGTACTTC. It is translated as CASSVGSGGASYEQYF. This rearrangement joins TRBV9 to TRBJ2-7, with 10 bases matching TRBD2. This CDR3 spans 16 amino acids. Germline V gives CDR1 SGDLS, CDR2 YYNGEE. V lost 0 bases, J lost 0 bases, and 3 bases stayed unmatched. The whole variable domain, remainder taken from reference TRBV9 and TRBJ2-7, is DSGVTQTPKHLITATGQRVTLRCSPRSGDLSVYWYQQSLDQGLQFLIQYYNGEERAKGNILERFSAQQFPDLHSELNLSSLELGDSALYFCASSVGSGGASYEQYFGPGTRLTVT.

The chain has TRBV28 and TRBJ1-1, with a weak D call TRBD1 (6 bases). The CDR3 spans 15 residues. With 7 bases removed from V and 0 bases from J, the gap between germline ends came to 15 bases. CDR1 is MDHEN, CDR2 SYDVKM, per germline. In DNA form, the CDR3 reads TGTGCCAGCAACGGAGCAGGGGCCATGAACACTGAAGCTTTCTTT. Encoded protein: CASNGAGAMNTEAFF.

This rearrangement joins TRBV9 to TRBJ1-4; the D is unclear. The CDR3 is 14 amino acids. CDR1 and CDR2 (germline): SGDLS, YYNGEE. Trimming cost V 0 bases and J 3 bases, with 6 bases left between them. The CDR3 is CASSVEPANEKLFF. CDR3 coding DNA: TGTGCCAGCAGCGTAGAACCGGCTAATGAAAAACTGTTTTTT.